These 4 T cell receptor beta chains were sequenced from one sample in a study of Graves' ophthalmopathy and Graves' hyperthyroidism. The authors amplified TCR beta CDR3 regions, and they did so from RNA transcripts for repertoire sequencing. HTBI primers were used in a first-round RT-PCR, which preceded a second-round multiplex PCR. TCRdb recomputed calls from the multiplex PCR reads with MiXCR, one row per CDR3 protein. This sample has 40,000 or so distinct CDR3 sequences, with more than 45% found just once. The material sequenced was peripheral blood. The receptors here all came from an adult man with Graves' ophthalmopathy.

V gene TRBV10-2 combines with J gene TRBJ1-2, with D possibly matching TRBD1 (5 bases). Trimming cost V 8 bases and J 4 bases, with 14 bases left between them. The germline V gene encodes CDR1 WSHSY and CDR2 SAAADI. The CDR3 is made up of 13 amino acids. CDR3 nucleotide sequence: TGCGCCAGCGGGGCGGGAGCTCCCTATGGCTACACCTTC. This codes for CASGAGAPYGYTF.

This clonotype was picked up a small number of times. V and J are TRBV5-6 and TRBJ2-3; D remains ambiguous. From germline, CDR1 is SGHDT and CDR2 YYEEEE. V was pared by 3 bases and J by 0 bases, with 11 bases between. The CDR3 has 15 residues. The CDR3 sequence is CASSSDPLSTDTQYF. CDR3 sequence (DNA): TGTGCCAGCAGCTCGGACCCCCTGAGCACAGATACGCAGTATTTT.

This clonotype was seen at least ten times. V gene TRBV29-1 combines with J gene TRBJ2-2, with a possible D match to TRBD1 (6 bases). The V gene lost 4 bases and the J gene lost 7 bases, with 19 bases spanning the gap. There are 15 residues in the CDR3. CDR1 and CDR2 (germline): SQVTM, ANQGSEA. This CDR3 is CSVGEQGPSSGELFF. The CDR3, as DNA: TGCAGCGTTGGGGAACAGGGCCCCTCGAGCGGGGAGCTGTTTTTT.

Many counts were recorded for this clonotype. The CDR3 DNA sequence: TGTGCCATCGGGAACCGGGGCCGAAACACCATATATTTT. It codes for CAIGNRGRNTIYF. The V call is TRBV6-1, the J call TRBJ1-3, with a tentative D call TRBD1 (5 bases). The CDR3 has 13 amino acids. Trimming left V 10 bases short and J 5 bases short, with 15 bases between. Per the germline V gene, CDR1 is MNHNS and CDR2 is SASEGT.